This T cell receptor (beta chain) derives from a study of blood T cell repertoires in COVID-19. In regard to this clone: A read error may produce the germline difference seen at one junction end.

Participant ages covered about 18 to 95 years across 24 US areas. Germline V gives CDR1 MDHEN, CDR2 SYDVKM. CDR3 length equals 12 residues. Measured with immunoSEQ multiplex PCR; TCRdb has only the in-frame clones, and not every one. The table records 130,000 to 150,000 clones, approximately 87% of them present only once. This chain connects TRBV28 to TRBJ2-5; TRBD1 is a possible D gene (5 bases). The origin of this receptor is a man aged 55 to 70 who had recovered from COVID-19. The sample taken for sequencing was PBMCs or T cells enriched from blood (not recorded which). This CDR3 is CASSFQRQTEYF. The CDR3 coding sequence is TGTGCCAGCAGTTTTCAAAGACAGACCGAGTACTTC.